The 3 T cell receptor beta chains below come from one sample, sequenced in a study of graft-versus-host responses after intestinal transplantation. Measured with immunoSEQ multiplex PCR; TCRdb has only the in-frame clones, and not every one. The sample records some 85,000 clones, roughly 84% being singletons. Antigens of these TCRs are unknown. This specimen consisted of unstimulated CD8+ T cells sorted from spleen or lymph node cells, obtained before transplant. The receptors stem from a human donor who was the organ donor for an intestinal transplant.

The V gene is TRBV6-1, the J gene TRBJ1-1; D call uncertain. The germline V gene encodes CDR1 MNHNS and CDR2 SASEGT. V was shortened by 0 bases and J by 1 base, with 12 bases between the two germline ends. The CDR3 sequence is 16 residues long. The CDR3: CASSEALRSSNTEAFF. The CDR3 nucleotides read TGTGCCAGCAGTGAAGCTTTGAGGTCGTCGAACACTGAAGCTTTCTTT.

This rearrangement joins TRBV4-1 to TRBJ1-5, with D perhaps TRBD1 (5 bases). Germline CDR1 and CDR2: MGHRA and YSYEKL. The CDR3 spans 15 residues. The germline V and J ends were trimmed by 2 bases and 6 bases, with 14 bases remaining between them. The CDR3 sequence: CASSQSPSGGQPQHF. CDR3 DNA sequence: TGCGCCAGCAGCCAATCCCCCTCTGGGGGTCAGCCCCAGCATTTT.

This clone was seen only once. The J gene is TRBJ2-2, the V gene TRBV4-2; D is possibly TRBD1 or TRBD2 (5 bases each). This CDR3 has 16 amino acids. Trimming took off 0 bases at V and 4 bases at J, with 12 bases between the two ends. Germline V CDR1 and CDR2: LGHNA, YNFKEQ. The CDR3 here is CASSQDRDGSTGELFF. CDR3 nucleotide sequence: TGTGCCAGCAGCCAAGACCGGGACGGTAGCACCGGGGAGCTGTTTTTT.